The next 8 T cell receptor beta chains were all read from a single sample in a study of cytomegalovirus exposure and HLA in healthy donors. 60 Vbeta and 13 Jbeta primers were used in PCR. Assay: immunoSEQ multiplex PCR; the TCRdb copy retains only in-frame clones and omits some. The sample consists of around 160,000 clones, about 65% of them appearing once. Sequencing was carried out using PBMCs. These receptors were collected from a woman aged 18-35 years in good health and CMV-seropositive.

For the CDR3, the DNA is TGCGCCAGCAGTGAGCTTGACAGGGGGTTAAATCAGCCCCAGCATTTT. Translating it yields CASSELDRGLNQPQHF. The V gene is TRBV10-1, the J gene TRBJ1-5; 9 bases match TRBD1. The germline V gene has CDR1 WNHNN and CDR2 SYGVQD (reference sequence). The CDR3 runs 16 residues. J lost 4 bases, V lost 2 bases, and 6 bases had no gene match.

As regards this clone: The same CDR3 can be traced to other DNA sequences in this sample. The chain carries TRBV9 and TRBJ2-1; D perhaps matches TRBD2 (5 bases). V was trimmed by 4 bases and J by 3 bases, leaving 14 bases between them. CDR3 length: 15 amino acids. Germline loops: CDR1 SGDLS, CDR2 YYNGEE. The chain's CDR3 is CASSPTSGLYNEQFF. For the CDR3, the DNA is TGTGCCAGCAGCCCAACCAGCGGACTCTACAATGAGCAGTTCTTC.

The CDR3 sequence: CASSTGAGYNEQFF. In DNA, the CDR3 is TGTGCCAGCAGCACCGGAGCGGGGTACAATGAGCAGTTCTTC. This chain joins TRBV5-4 and TRBJ2-1; the match to TRBD2 covers 7 bases. Looked up from germline, CDR1 is SGHNT and CDR2 is YYREEE (reference sequence). V shed 4 bases, J shed 4 bases, and the junction held 5 bases outside the gene matches. CDR3 length: 14 amino acids.

This chain joins TRBV7-9 and TRBJ2-7; D uncertain. Germline CDR1 SEHNR, CDR2 FQNEAQ (reference sequence). The ends were cut back, 5 bases at V and 5 bases at J, with 19 bases in the middle. The CDR3 is 15 residues long. This CDR3 is CASSHDNGLVDEQYF. In nucleotides, the CDR3 is TGTGCCAGCAGCCACGACAACGGTTTGGTGGACGAGCAGTACTTC.

This clone came up a few times. The chain employs TRBV29-1 and TRBJ2-5, with D possibly being TRBD2 (6 bases). The V and J ends lost 4 bases and 1 base respectively, with 10 bases between them. Germline-derived CDR1 and CDR2 are SQVTM and ANQGSEA. This CDR3 contains 13 residues. The CDR3 sequence: CSVGGDFQETQYF. In DNA, the CDR3 is TGCAGCGTTGGGGGGGATTTCCAAGAGACCCAGTACTTC.

The V and J genes are TRBV28 and TRBJ1-2; 9 bases are shared with TRBD1. Trimming at V came to 6 bases and at J to 7 bases, leaving 12 bases not matched to a gene. Germline-derived CDR1 and CDR2 are MDHEN and SYDVKM. The CDR3 length is 15 residues. The CDR3 reads CASRLTTGGLGGYTF. The DNA for the CDR3 is TGTGCCAGCAGGCTCACTACAGGGGGCCTCGGTGGCTACACCTTC.

V gene TRBV2 combines with J gene TRBJ2-5; D might be TRBD1 (5 bases). V was clipped by 8 bases and J by 5 bases, with 21 bases between them. CDR1 is SNHLY and CDR2 is FYNNEI in the germline V gene. The CDR3 consists of 15 residues. CDR3 residues: CASLSQGIMRETQYF. The CDR3 DNA is TGTGCCAGCCTATCTCAGGGTATCATGCGTGAGACCCAGTACTTC.

The V gene is TRBV7-9, the J gene TRBJ2-3; no reliable D call. V gave up 1 base and J gave up 6 bases, with 8 bases separating them. Germline CDR1 SEHNR, CDR2 FQNEAQ (reference sequence). The CDR3 contains 13 residues. Here the CDR3 DNA reads TGTGCCAGCAGCTTAGGGTTAGTTGATACGCAGTATTTT. Amino acid sequence: CASSLGLVDTQYF.